Below are 10 T cell receptor beta chains sequenced from a single sample in a study of T cells after somatic rescue of genetic block. The method was immunoSEQ multiplex PCR; TCRdb's version includes in-frame clones alone and lacks a portion of them. Of about 14,000 clones listed, approximately 79% are singletons. Source material: peripheral blood mononuclear cells (PBMCs). The receptors were gathered from a boy between 10 and 17 years old.

In this sample, this clone turned up once. This sequence joins TRBV9 and TRBJ2-1; 15 positions agree with TRBD2. Per the germline V gene, CDR1 is SGDLS and CDR2 is YYNGEE. CDR3 length: 18 residues. V trimming: 4 bases; J trimming: 0 bases; junction bases outside the gene matches: 5. The CDR3 spells CASSLGLAGGPSYNEQFF. CDR3 in DNA: TGTGCCAGCAGCCTCGGACTAGCGGGGGGGCCCTCCTACAATGAGCAGTTCTTC. The complete variable domain, with remaining parts taken from reference TRBV9 and TRBJ2-1, reads DSGVTQTPKHLITATGQRVTLRCSPRSGDLSVYWYQQSLDQGLQFLIQYYNGEERAKGNILERFSAQQFPDLHSELNLSSLELGDSALYFCASSLGLAGGPSYNEQFFGPGTRLTVL.

This rearrangement joins TRBV5-1 to TRBJ2-3, with D possibly TRBD1 on 5 matching bases. V lost 2 bases and J lost 5, with 12 bases in between. This CDR3 contains 14 residues. Germline V CDR1 and CDR2: SGHRS, YFSETQ. The CDR3, as DNA: TGCGCCAGCAGCTTATTACGACAGAAAGATACGCAGTATTTT. Translated, it gives CASSLLRQKDTQYF.

The V gene is TRBV7-9, the J gene TRBJ2-1; TRBD2 matches 8 bases. CDR1 and CDR2 (germline): SEHNR, FQNEAQ (reference sequence). V shed 2 bases, J shed 6 bases, and the junction held 6 bases outside the gene matches. There are 15 residues in the CDR3. CDR3 sequence reads: CASSLIGTSPNEQFF. The CDR3 DNA reads TGTGCCAGCAGCTTAATAGGGACTAGTCCCAATGAGCAGTTCTTC. The full variable domain, rest sourced from reference TRBV7-9 and TRBJ2-1, is DTGVSQNPRHKITKRGQNVTFRCDPISEHNRLYWYRQTLGQGPEFLTYFQNEAQLEKSRLLSDRFSAERPKGSFSTLEIQRTEQGDSAMYLCASSLIGTSPNEQFFGPGTRLTVL.

This chain links TRBV30 with TRBJ1-1; 7 bases fit TRBD1. This CDR3 region has 12 residues. Germline CDR1 reads GTSNPN; CDR2 reads SVGIG (reference sequence). V shed 5 bases, J shed 9 bases, and the junction held 9 bases outside the gene matches. The CDR3 spells CAWGLARGQAFF. The CDR3 region has the DNA TGTGCCTGGGGTCTGGCTAGGGGGCAAGCTTTCTTT.

The V gene is TRBV30, the J gene TRBJ1-1, with D perhaps TRBD1 (5 bases). Trimming removed 4 bases at V and 2 bases at J, with 17 bases between. CDR3 length: 15 amino acids. Germline CDR1 GTSNPN, CDR2 SVGIG (reference sequence). The CDR3 reads CAWNLQGWINTEAFF. The CDR3 coding sequence is TGTGCCTGGAACCTCCAGGGTTGGATCAACACTGAAGCTTTCTTT. The variable domain in full, completed from reference TRBV30 and TRBJ1-1, reads SQTIHQWPATLVQPVGSPLSLECTVEGTSNPNLYWYRQAAGRGLQLLFYSVGIGQISSEVPQNLSASRPQDRQFILSSKKLLLSDSGFYLCAWNLQGWINTEAFFGQGTRLTVV.

The chain is built from TRBV7-9 and TRBJ1-3; the D is unclear. V was pared by 3 bases and J by 2 bases, with 14 bases between. Germline V gene data show CDR1 as SEHNR and CDR2 as FQNEAQ (reference sequence). The CDR3 length is 16 residues. CDR3 region: CASSFPVKNPGNTIYF. As DNA, the CDR3 is TGTGCCAGCAGCTTTCCGGTAAAAAACCCTGGAAACACCATATATTTT.

On this clone itself: The junction departs from the called germline gene at one end, perhaps through a read error. V is TRBV28 and J is TRBJ2-7; D is perhaps TRBD1 (6 bases). CDR3 size: 13 residues. CDR1 and CDR2 from the germline V gene are MDHEN and SYDVKM. The CDR3, as DNA: TGTGCCAGCAGCCGGGGACACCGGTACGAGCAGTGCTTC. Translating gives CASSRGHRYEQCF.

The V call is TRBV7-2, the J call TRBJ2-5; 12 bases map to TRBD2. Near its end, the DNA agrees better with TRBJ2-7, so the J call may be wrong. CDR1 SGHTA and CDR2 FQGNSA come from the germline V gene. The CDR3 has 19 residues. The CDR3 sequence is CASSLASLASGGDSYEQYF. In nucleotides, the CDR3 is TGTGCCAGCAGCTTAGCCTCCTTAGCTAGCGGGGGGGACTCCTACGAGCAGTACTTC.

The chain links TRBV5-1 to TRBJ2-7; TRBD1 aligns across 8 bases. Germline lookup yields CDR1 SGHRS and CDR2 YFSETQ. V trimming: 4 bases; J trimming: 12 bases; junction bases outside the gene matches: 6. The CDR3 contains 11 residues. CDR3 in DNA: TGCGCCAGCAGCCCCGGACAGGGACGGTACTTC. The encoded protein is CASSPGQGRYF.

The chain couples TRBV5-1 to TRBJ1-1, with a possible D match to TRBD1 (5 bases). Germline values: CDR1 SGHRS, CDR2 YFSETQ. This CDR3 region has 14 residues. V was trimmed by 4 bases and J by 1 base, leaving 11 bases between them. CDR3 coding DNA: TGCGCCAGCAGCGAACAGACAGCGAACACTGAAGCTTTCTTT. This encodes CASSEQTANTEAFF.